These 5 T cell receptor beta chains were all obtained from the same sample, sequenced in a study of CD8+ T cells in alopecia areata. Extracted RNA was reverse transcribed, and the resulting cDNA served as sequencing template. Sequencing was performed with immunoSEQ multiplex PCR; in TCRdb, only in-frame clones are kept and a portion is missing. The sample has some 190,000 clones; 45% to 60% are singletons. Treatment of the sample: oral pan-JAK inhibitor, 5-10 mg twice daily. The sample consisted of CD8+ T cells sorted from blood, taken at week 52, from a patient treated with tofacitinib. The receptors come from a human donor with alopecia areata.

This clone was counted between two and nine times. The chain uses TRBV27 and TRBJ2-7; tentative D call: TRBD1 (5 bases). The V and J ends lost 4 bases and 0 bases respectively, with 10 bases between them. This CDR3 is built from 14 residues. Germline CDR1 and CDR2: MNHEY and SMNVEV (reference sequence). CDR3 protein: CASSYNRHSYEQYF. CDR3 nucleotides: TGTGCCAGCAGTTATAACAGGCACTCCTACGAGCAGTACTTC.

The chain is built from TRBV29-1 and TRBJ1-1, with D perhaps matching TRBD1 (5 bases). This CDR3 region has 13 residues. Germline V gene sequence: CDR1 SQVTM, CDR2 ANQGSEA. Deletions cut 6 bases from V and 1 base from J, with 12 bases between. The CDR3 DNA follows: TGCAGCGTGAAGGGACCGCAGAACACTGAAGCTTTCTTT. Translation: CSVKGPQNTEAFF.

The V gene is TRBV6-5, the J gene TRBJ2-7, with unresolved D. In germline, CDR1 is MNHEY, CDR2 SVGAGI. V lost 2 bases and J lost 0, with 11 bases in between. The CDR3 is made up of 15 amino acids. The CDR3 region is CASSYGQDPSYEQYF. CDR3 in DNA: TGTGCCAGCAGTTACGGGCAGGATCCCTCCTACGAGCAGTACTTC.

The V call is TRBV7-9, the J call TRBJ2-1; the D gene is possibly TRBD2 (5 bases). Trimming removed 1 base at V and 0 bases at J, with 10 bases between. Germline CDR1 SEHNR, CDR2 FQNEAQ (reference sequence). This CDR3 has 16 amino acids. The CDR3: CASSLVVGSSYNEQFF. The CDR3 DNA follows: TGTGCCAGCAGCTTAGTTGTAGGGAGCTCCTACAATGAGCAGTTCTTC.

DNA for the CDR3: TGTGCCATCGGAAGGGGGACTGAAGCTTTCTTT. Translated, it gives CAIGRGTEAFF. V gene TRBV10-3 combines with J gene TRBJ1-1; D perhaps matches TRBD1 (6 bases). The CDR3 runs to 11 residues. Germline CDR1 is ENHRY and CDR2 is SYGVKD. V was trimmed by 8 bases and J by 5 bases, leaving 9 bases between them.